A selection of T cell receptor beta chains follows, all from one sample in a study of sequential checkpoint blockade in melanoma. Using immunoSEQ multiplex PCR, the repertoire was profiled, and TCRdb retains in-frame clones only, with some absent. The sample consists of 15,000 to 20,000 clones, about two thirds of them appearing once. The sample in question was CD8+ T cells sorted from blood (inferred from file names), obtained from a patient given nivolumab and ipilimumab in sequence. These receptor sequences come from a human donor with melanoma. The CDR3 runs from the conserved cysteine through the conserved F or W. The D gene is left open where the match is weak. Clone size is shown for a subset of rows, as once, few, many or a class of expanded clone.

once	.	TRBV27	TRBJ2-3	TGTGGAGAGAGCACAGATACGCAGTATTTT	CGESTDTQYF
few	TRBD1	TRBV13	TRBJ1-2	TGTGCCAGCAGCATCGGACAGGGGAACTATGGCTACACCTTC	CASSIGQGNYGYTF
once	TRBD2	TRBV9	TRBJ2-3	TGTGCCAGCAGAGCCAGCGGGGACCCAGATACGCAGTATTTT	CASRASGDPDTQYF
.	TRBD1	TRBV27	TRBJ2-3	TGTGCCAGCAGTTTCTGGACAGGGGGCGCGGCAGATACGCAGTATTTT	CASSFWTGGAADTQYF
.	.	TRBV27	TRBJ2-1	TGTGCCAGCATTTCAACAGGGTACAATGAGCAGTTCTTC	CASISTGYNEQFF
.	TRBD2	TRBV7-8	TRBJ2-5	TGTGCCAGCAGCCCCTCCGGGGGGACCCAAGAGACCCAGTACTTC	CASSPSGGTQETQYF
.	.	TRBV14	TRBJ2-3	TGTGCCAGCAGCCAAGAGCAGGATGGTACGCAGTATTTT	CASSQEQDGTQYF
.	TRBD1	TRBV6-5	TRBJ1-5	TGTGCCAGCAGTGTCGACAGGGTCGGGGGACCCCAGCATTTT	CASSVDRVGGPQHF
.	.	TRBV27	TRBJ2-1	TGTGCCAGCAGTTTGGGGGGGGGCGCATACTCTGGGCAGTTCTTC	CASSLGGGAYSGQFF
once	TRBD1	TRBV9	TRBJ2-2	TGTGCCAGCAGCGCAGCAGGGGGCTCTGGCGGGGAGCTGTTTTTT	CASSAAGGSGGELFF
few	.	TRBV5-4	TRBJ1-2	TGTGCCAGCAGCCAATTTTCGGCGGGGGCGCAGGGCTACACCTTC	CASSQFSAGAQGYTF
.	.	TRBV11-2	TRBJ1-6	TGTGCCAGCAGCTTTACAGGGAAGAGCGGTTCACCCCTCCACTTT	CASSFTGKSGSPLHF
.	TRBD1	TRBV9	TRBJ2-2	TGTGCCAGCAGCATTAATTCGGGACAGTCCACCGGGGAGCTGTTTTTT	CASSINSGQSTGELFF
.	.	TRBV6-1	TRBJ2-2	TGTGCCAGGGGAGGGGGCGGGGAGCTGTTTTTT	CARGGGGELFF
.	TRBD2	TRBV9	TRBJ2-1	TGTGCCAGCAGCGTAGAAGCGGGGGCAAACAATGAGCAGTTCTTC	CASSVEAGANNEQFF
.	.	TRBV5-6	TRBJ1-2	TGTGCCAGCAGCTTGCGGACAGCGAACTATGGCTACACCTTC	CASSLRTANYGYTF
.	TRBD1	TRBV27	TRBJ2-1	TGTGCCAGCAGACAGGGGTTCTACAATGAGCAGTTCTTC	CASRQGFYNEQFF
.	TRBD2	TRBV19	TRBJ2-7	TGTGCCAGTAGGTGGGGACTAGGCTCCTACGAGCAGTACTTC	CASRWGLGSYEQYF
.	.	TRBV9	TRBJ2-1	TGTGCCAGCAGCACGGGGAATTTAGGCAATGAGCAGTTCTTC	CASSTGNLGNEQFF
.	.	TRBV5-8	TRBJ1-1	TGTGCCAGCAGCTTGTTAAACACTGAAGCTTTCTTT	CASSLLNTEAFF
.	.	TRBV27	TRBJ2-7	TGTGCCAGCAGTGTGTCGGGTTTCGAGCAGTACTTC	CASSVSGFEQYF
.	.	TRBV9	TRBJ1-2	TGTGCCAGCAGCGTAGCGGGCAGGGGAGGCTACACCTTC	CASSVAGRGGYTF
.	TRBD2	TRBV27	TRBJ2-1	TGTGCCAGCAGCCCCGCGGGGGGGAACTACAATGAGCAGTTCTTC	CASSPAGGNYNEQFF
.	TRBD1	TRBV7-2	TRBJ2-7	TGTGCCAGCAGCTCCAGGACAGGGGGATCCTACGAGCAGTACTTC	CASSSRTGGSYEQYF
medium-sized	.	TRBV9	TRBJ2-5	TGTGCCAGCAGCGCCCGGGACTTCCAAGAGACCCAGTACTTC	CASSARDFQETQYF
.	.	TRBV5-4	TRBJ2-7	TGTGCCAGCAGCTCAACTATCGACTACGAGCAGTACTTC	CASSSTIDYEQYF